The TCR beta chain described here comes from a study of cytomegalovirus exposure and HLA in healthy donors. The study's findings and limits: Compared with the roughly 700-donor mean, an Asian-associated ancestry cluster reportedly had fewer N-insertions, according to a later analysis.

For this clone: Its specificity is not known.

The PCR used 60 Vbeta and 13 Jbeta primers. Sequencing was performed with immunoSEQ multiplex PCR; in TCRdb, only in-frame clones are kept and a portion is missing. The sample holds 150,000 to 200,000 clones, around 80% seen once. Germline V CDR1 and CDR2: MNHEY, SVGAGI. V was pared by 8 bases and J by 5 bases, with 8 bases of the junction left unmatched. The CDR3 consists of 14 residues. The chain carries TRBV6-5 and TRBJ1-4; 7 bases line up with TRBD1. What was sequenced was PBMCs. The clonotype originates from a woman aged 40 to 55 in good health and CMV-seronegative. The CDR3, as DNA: TGTGCCAGCGGGACGGGACAGCTCAATGAAAAACTGTTTTTT. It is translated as CASGTGQLNEKLFF.